Following are 8 T cell receptor beta chains from one sample sequenced in a study of brain T cells in children with intractable seizures. The table came from immunoSEQ multiplex PCR; TCRdb's copy has only in-frame clones and leaves some out. Found here are approximately 110,000 clones, 85% to 95% of them singletons; the top ten hold 3.5% to 4%. The source was peripheral blood, collected at surgery. The receptors derive from a boy under three years old with hemimegalencephaly and intractable seizures.

This rearrangement joins TRBV18 to TRBJ2-5; D unclear. The CDR3 is 12 amino acids. V was clipped by 2 bases and J by 2 bases, with 3 bases between them. Per the germline V gene, CDR1 is KGHSH and CDR2 is LQKENI. CDR3 sequence: CASSPDQETQYF. The CDR3 coding sequence is TGTGCCAGCTCACCAGATCAAGAGACCCAGTACTTC.

This clone occurred once. This chain links TRBV7-7 with TRBJ1-1; 9 bases fit TRBD1. The CDR3 is 13 residues long. CDR1 SSHAT and CDR2 FNYEAQ come from the germline V gene (reference sequence). Trimming took 4 bases from V and 4 from J; bases not matched to a gene: 1. The CDR3 protein is CASSSGQGTEAFF. The DNA for the CDR3 is TGTGCCAGCAGCTCGGGACAGGGCACTGAAGCTTTCTTT.

The chain couples TRBV6-6 to TRBJ1-2, with D hard to call. The V end was cut by 0 bases, the J end by 4 bases, with 9 bases between. The CDR3 covers 14 residues. Germline values: CDR1 MNHNY, CDR2 SVGAGI (reference sequence). CDR3: CASSYSEGFYGYTF. For the CDR3, the DNA is TGTGCCAGCAGTTACTCGGAGGGATTCTATGGCTACACCTTC.

V is TRBV7-9 and J is TRBJ1-5; no clear D gene. From germline, CDR1 is SEHNR and CDR2 FQNEAQ (reference sequence). Trimming shortened V by 5 bases and J by 1 base, and 9 bases separated the two germline ends. CDR3 length: 14 amino acids. CDR3 nucleotides: TGTGCCAGCAGCCCCGATACGAGCAATCAGCCCCAGCATTTT. Its protein product is CASSPDTSNQPQHF.

This chain links TRBV6-5 with TRBJ1-4; no clear D. Germline V CDR1 and CDR2: MNHEY, SVGAGI. Trimming shortened V by 6 bases and J by 7 bases, and 18 bases separated the two germline ends. The CDR3 covers 15 residues. The CDR3 loop is CASSARTQRSEKLFF. In DNA, the CDR3 is TGTGCCAGCAGCGCCCGGACCCAACGGAGTGAAAAACTGTTTTTT.

The chain employs TRBV28 and TRBJ1-6, with D possibly matching TRBD1 (5 bases). There are 15 residues in the CDR3. CDR1 is MDHEN and CDR2 is SYDVKM in the germline V gene. Trimming shortened V by 5 bases and J by 8 bases, and 16 bases separated the two germline ends. The CDR3: CASSRDQGTDSPLHF. In DNA form, the CDR3 reads TGTGCCAGCAGTAGGGACCAGGGAACTGATTCACCCCTCCACTTT. Based on the CDR3 plus reference TRBV28 and TRBJ1-6, the full variable domain is DVKVTQSSRYLVKRTGEKVFLECVQDMDHENMFWYRQDPGLGLRLIYFSYDVKMKEKGDIPEGYSVSREKKERFSLILESASTNQTSMYLCASSRDQGTDSPLHFGNGTRLTVT.

The rearrangement uses TRBV3-1 (or the pseudogene TRBV3-2) and TRBJ2-5; TRBD2 matches 7 bases. This CDR3 is 12 amino acids long. V shed 0 bases and J 10 bases; nucleotides not matched to a gene: 2. Per the germline V gene, CDR1 is LGHDT and CDR2 is YNNKEL (reference sequence). This CDR3 reads CASSQDRGDQYF. The CDR3, as DNA: TGTGCCAGCAGCCAAGATCGGGGGGACCAGTACTTC.

The rearrangement joins TRBV24-1 to TRBJ2-3; D remains unclear. The germline gives CDR1 KGHDR, CDR2 SFDVKD. V was pared by 0 bases and J by 4 bases, with 10 bases between. The CDR3 covers 15 residues. CDR3 amino acids: CATSDLPWRSDTQYF. CDR3 nucleotide sequence: TGTGCCACCAGTGATTTGCCATGGAGATCAGATACGCAGTATTTT.